This T cell receptor beta chain stems from a study of cytomegalovirus exposure and HLA in healthy donors. Trimming took 1 base from V and 4 from J, leaving 14 bases between them. From germline, CDR1 is SGHAT and CDR2 FQNNGV. The CDR3 runs 15 residues. Study outcomes and limitations: In a later analysis, at a false discovery rate of 0.05, 15,000 to 20,000 TCR beta sequences matched HLA alleles. No immune exposure information besides CMV serostatus was available. A later analysis found that most CMV-associated TCR beta chains appeared HLA-restricted.

The PCR employed 60 Vbeta primers together with 13 Jbeta primers. Clones were read by immunoSEQ multiplex PCR, and TCRdb kept only the in-frame ones, dropping some. The sample includes approximately 190,000 clones, 81% of them seen just once. Comment on this clone: The antigen is unknown.

The origin of this receptor is a man aged 50-60 years in good health and CMV-seronegative. This rearrangement joins TRBV11-2 to TRBJ2-7; D may be TRBD1 (6 bases). Sequencing input: PBMCs. CDR3 amino acids: CASSLGGLGGYEQYF. The CDR3 DNA reads as TGTGCCAGCAGCTTAGGAGGATTAGGGGGATACGAGCAGTACTTC.